The source of this TCR beta chain is a study of T cell responses to AZD1222 COVID-19 vaccine. The protocol was immunoSEQ multiplex PCR, while the TCRdb copy is restricted to in-frame clones and leaves out a portion. Found here are 90,000 to 130,000 clones, 81% of them singletons; the top ten hold 4% to 5%. CDR1 and CDR2 from the germline V gene are MDHEN and SYDVKM. The CDR3 length is 15 residues. V lost 5 bases to trimming and J lost 2 bases, with 13 bases between them. This material consisted of peripheral blood, taken on day 0 of AZD1222 vaccination. The sequence was collected from an adult in good health. The gene calls are TRBV28 and TRBJ1-5, with a weak D call TRBD1 (6 bases). The CDR3 DNA reads TGTGCCAGCAGTGGGGGGGGGCCTGGCAATCAGCCCCAGCATTTT. Translating it yields CASSGGGPGNQPQHF.